This T cell receptor beta chain originates from a study of T-cell memory formation after mild COVID-19. Comments on this clonotype: Its matching antigen is unknown.

Between the trimmed V and J ends, which lost 5 bases and 0 bases, there was a span of 8 bases. The germline CDR1 and CDR2 sequences are SEHNR and FQNEAQ (reference sequence). The CDR3 is 15 residues long. TCR alpha and TCR beta cDNA libraries carrying sample barcodes and UMIs came from 5'RACE with constant-segment primers. In TCRdb, the 5' RACE reads were re-called with MiXCR into one record per CDR3 protein. The table has 200,000 to 300,000 distinct CDR3 sequences, over 15% seen once. Findings and caveats of the study: While clones contracting from day 15 to 85 were balanced between CD4 and CD8, later expanders leaned CD4+. Second-wave clones with a day 37 peak had unconfirmed SARS-CoV-2 specificity.

The chain joins TRBV7-9 to TRBJ2-6; D is ambiguous. The sample comprised PBMCs or a T cell subset sorted from them (not recorded which). The source of this sequence is a young man who had mild COVID-19 (a few samples of this study predate the infection). Cell type and time point are not known. CDR3: CASSPMYSGANVLTF. CDR3 in DNA: TGTGCCAGCAGCCCTATGTACTCTGGGGCCAACGTCCTGACTTTC. Full variable domain (outside the CDR3, taken from reference TRBV7-9 and TRBJ2-6): DTGVSQNPRHKITKRGQNVTFRCDPISEHNRLYWYRQTLGQGPEFLTYFQNEAQLEKSRLLSDRFSAERPKGSFSTLEIQRTEQGDSAMYLCASSPMYSGANVLTFGAGSRLTVL.